These 8 T cell receptor beta chains originate from one sample sequenced in a study of shared clonotypes between healthy human individuals (dated by TCRdb to the early 2020s). The library was built by means of the immunoSEQ multiplex PCR assay. TCRdb's version of the immuneACCESS table is confined to in-frame rearrangements and falls short of the full clone set. An unresolved V gene accounts for under half of the shortfall where checked; the remainder is of unknown origin. Recorded for this sample are under 600,000 clones; around 77% of them occurred a single time. The top ten constitute about 12% of the sample. Material for sequencing was PBMCs. The source is a woman between 40 and 50 years old in good health. Some clones in this sample may be carry-over from other donors' samples.

The table lists this clone with a count of one. In nucleotides, the CDR3 is TGCGCCAGCAGCACTTACGGACGGGACACTGAAGCTTTCTTT. Translated: CASSTYGRDTEAFF. This chain links TRBV5-1 with TRBJ1-1; D gene ambiguous. The germline CDR1 and CDR2 sequences are SGHRS and YFSETQ. CDR3 length: 14 amino acids. The V and J ends lost 4 bases and 3 bases respectively, with 13 bases between them.

CDR3 bases: TGTGCCAGCAGCTTGTGGACACGGGTAGGTGAGCAGTTCTTC. This codes for CASSLWTRVGEQFF. The chain has TRBV5-6 and TRBJ2-1; D is possibly TRBD1 (5 bases). Trimming cost V 1 base and J 9 bases, with 14 bases left between them. Germline lookup yields CDR1 SGHDT and CDR2 YYEEEE. The CDR3 runs 14 residues.

The J gene is TRBJ2-1, the V gene TRBV27; 12 positions match TRBD1. V gave up 8 bases and J gave up 6 bases; unmatched junction bases: 5. The CDR3 has 14 residues. CDR1 and CDR2 (germline): MNHEY, SMNVEV (reference sequence). CDR3 loop: CASQPGQGANEQFF. DNA of the CDR3: TGTGCCAGCCAACCGGGACAGGGGGCCAATGAGCAGTTCTTC.

This clone turned up a few times. This sequence joins TRBV30 and TRBJ2-7; TRBD2 agrees at 13 bases. Germline V lookup: CDR1 GTSNPN, CDR2 SVGIG (reference sequence). The CDR3 is 15 amino acids. V shed 1 base and J 3 bases; nucleotides not matched to a gene: 3. CDR3 bases: TGTGCCTGGAGTGCCGGACTAGCGGGAGTCTACGAGCAGTACTTC. Translating gives CAWSAGLAGVYEQYF.

This sequence joins TRBV4-1 and TRBJ1-6, with no clear D. The CDR3 runs 15 residues. Trimming took off 0 bases at V and 10 bases at J, with 13 bases between the two ends. Germline CDR1 reads MGHRA; CDR2 reads YSYEKL. The CDR3 DNA sequence: TGCGCCAGCAGCCAAGATTTGTCTCGACAATCACCCCTCCACTTT. Translating it yields CASSQDLSRQSPLHF.

This clone was picked up one time. The chain combines TRBV6-5 with TRBJ2-1; a possible D gene is TRBD1 (6 bases). V gave up 2 bases and J gave up 14 bases, with 19 bases separating them. CDR1 is MNHEY, CDR2 SVGAGI, per germline. The CDR3 is 14 amino acids. The CDR3 DNA follows: TGTGCCAGCAGTTACGGTGGGGGCGAGAATTTAAAGTTCTTC. Amino acids: CASSYGGGENLKFF.

This chain connects TRBV29-1 to TRBJ2-5; TRBD2 might be the D (6 bases). This CDR3 is built from 12 residues. Germline V CDR1 and CDR2: SQVTM, ANQGSEA. The germline V and J ends were trimmed by 5 bases and 4 bases, with 11 bases remaining between them. CDR3 in DNA: TGCAGCGTTCCCGGGGGTGGAGAGACCCAGTACTTC. Encoded protein: CSVPGGGETQYF.

This sequence joins TRBV6-5 and TRBJ2-7; D uncertain. Trimming stripped 4 bases from V and 3 bases from J, with 13 bases between. The CDR3 contains 14 residues. The germline gives CDR1 MNHEY, CDR2 SVGAGI. In DNA form, the CDR3 reads TGTGCCAGCAGTTCGGCGGCAGGAAGCTACGAGCAGTACTTC. Residues: CASSSAAGSYEQYF.